A selection of T cell receptor beta chains follows, all from one sample in a study of early T cells in non-severe SARS-CoV-2 infection. TCRdb re-analysed the 5' RACE reads in MiXCR, keeping a single row per CDR3 protein. This table has roughly 83,000 distinct CDR3 sequences, more than 9% appearing once. The specimen was whole blood, collected at baseline. The source is an adult who was a healthcare worker with PCR-confirmed SARS-CoV-2 infection or an uninfected control (not recorded which). Both conserved end residues are part of each CDR3. D genes are given only for firm matches. Clone size is stated in some rows and not others, as once, few, many or a class when expanded.

j_gene,abundance,v_gene,d_gene,CDR3nt,CDR3aa
TRBJ2-1,-,TRBV12-3/TRBV12-4,-,TGTGCCAGCAGTTCTTATGATGAGCAGTTCTTC,CASSSYDEQFF
TRBJ2-2,few,TRBV11-2,-,TGTGCCAGCAGCTTGACGAGCCATCTCACCGGGGAGCTGTTTTTT,CASSLTSHLTGELFF
TRBJ2-3,many,TRBV28,-,TGTGCCAGCAGGTCCTTCGGGACTTCCAGTGGTGATACGCAGTATTTT,CASRSFGTSSGDTQYF
TRBJ2-1,-,TRBV5-4,-,TGTGCCAGCAGCTTGGTGCGTAATGAGCAGTTCTTC,CASSLVRNEQFF
TRBJ2-1,-,TRBV10-1,-,TGCGCCAGCAGTGACCCTGGTTCCCGGGTGCAGTTCTTC,CASSDPGSRVQFF
TRBJ1-2,-,TRBV5-1,-,TGCGCCAGCAGGAGACCCACGGGGCAGGAGGGCTACACCTTC,CASRRPTGQEGYTF
TRBJ2-3,few,TRBV7-3,TRBD2,TGTGCCAGCAGCTTAACGGGACTAGCGGCCAGCACAGATACGCAGTATTTT,CASSLTGLAASTDTQYF
TRBJ2-7,-,TRBV2,-,TGTGCCAGCAGCAAGTCGACAGACTACGAGCAGTACTTC,CASSKSTDYEQYF
TRBJ2-3,few,TRBV6-1,-,TGTGCCAGCAGTACAGGGCCCGGAGATACGCAGTATTTT,CASSTGPGDTQYF
TRBJ1-5,few,TRBV12-3/TRBV12-4,-,TGTGCCAGCAGTGGCCGGGGCAGGCAGCCCCAGCATTTT,CASSGRGRQPQHF
TRBJ2-3,many,TRBV20-1,-,TGCAGTGCTAGACTGGCGGGAATTGAATCAGATACGCAGTATTTT,CSARLAGIESDTQYF
TRBJ2-2,few,TRBV20-1,-,TGCAGTGCTAGAGATGGGGGTTCGGACACCGGGGAGCTGTTTTTT,CSARDGGSDTGELFF
TRBJ2-3,-,TRBV20-1,-,TGCAGTGCGTCACAGGGCGGGGGAAGCACAGATACGCAGTATTTT,CSASQGGGSTDTQYF
TRBJ2-1,-,TRBV12-3/TRBV12-4,-,TGTGCCAGCACCTCCTGGCGCGGCTTACATGAGCAGTTCTTC,CASTSWRGLHEQFF
TRBJ2-5,-,TRBV7-6,TRBD2,TGTGCCAGCAGCTTAGGAATTTCGGCGGGAGGGCCTTGGGAAGAGACCCAGTACTTC,CASSLGISAGGPWEETQYF
TRBJ1-1,few,TRBV27,-,TGTGCCAGCAGTTTATCGAGGGGAACTGAAGCTTTCTTT,CASSLSRGTEAFF
TRBJ1-2,few,TRBV20-1,TRBD1,TGCAGTGCTAGAGACGGACAGGGAGGCTATGGCTACACCTTC,CSARDGQGGYGYTF
TRBJ2-3,few,TRBV7-6,TRBD2,TGTGCCAGCAGCTTAGGGGTAGCGGGAGGATCAGATACGCAGTATTTT,CASSLGVAGGSDTQYF
TRBJ2-1,many,TRBV9,-,TGTGCCAGCAGCGTAGTTGCGGGATGGAATGAGCAGTTCTTC,CASSVVAGWNEQFF
TRBJ1-3,few,TRBV29-1,-,TGCAGCTCCAGGGCCTTAGAGGGAAACACCATATATTTT,CSSRALEGNTIYF
TRBJ1-6,-,TRBV27,-,TGTGCCAGCAGAGCAACAGGGAGAGGGTCACCCCTCCACTTT,CASRATGRGSPLHF
TRBJ1-1,many,TRBV9,-,TGTGCCAGCAGCGTAACCGGGGGCAGCCTGAACACTGAAGCTTTCTTT,CASSVTGGSLNTEAFF
TRBJ2-7,-,TRBV11-2,TRBD2,TGTGCCAGCAGCTATTCTACTAGCGGGCACGAGCAGTACTTC,CASSYSTSGHEQYF
TRBJ2-3,-,TRBV24-1,-,TGTGCCACCAGTGATACGGGGGGCGCGGATACGCAGTATTTT,CATSDTGGADTQYF
TRBJ2-1,few,TRBV20-1,TRBD2,TGCAGTGCTAGAGATCGTAGCGGGAGGGCTAGAAATGAGCAGTTCTTC,CSARDRSGRARNEQFF
TRBJ2-5,many,TRBV10-3,-,TGTGCCATCAGTAATAGGGGGGTCTCCTCAGGGACCCAGTACTTC,CAISNRGVSSGTQYF
TRBJ2-7,few,TRBV9,TRBD2,TGTGCCAGCAGCCCGAAGGGACTAGCGGACGAGCAGTACTTC,CASSPKGLADEQYF
TRBJ2-3,-,TRBV5-4,TRBD1,TGTGCCAGCAGCTTGAAGGGGGCCACAGATACGCAGTATTTT,CASSLKGATDTQYF
TRBJ2-7,few,TRBV28,TRBD2,TGTGCCAGCAGGCCTCAGGGCGGGAGTCGAGAGCAGTACTTC,CASRPQGGSREQYF
TRBJ2-5,many,TRBV5-1,-,TGCGCCAGCAGCTTCTTAGAAGAGACCCAGTACTTC,CASSFLEETQYF
TRBJ2-1,many,TRBV3-1,-,TGTGCCAGCAGCACATACCGGGACTTCCCACAGAATGAGCAGTTCTTC,CASSTYRDFPQNEQFF
TRBJ2-1,few,TRBV7-8,TRBD2,TGTGCCAGCAGCCCAACTAGCGGGATGTACAATGAGCAGTTCTTC,CASSPTSGMYNEQFF
TRBJ2-2,-,TRBV29-1,-,TGCAGCGTTGGCGGGGACATCTACACCGGGGAGCTGTTTTTT,CSVGGDIYTGELFF
TRBJ1-5,many,TRBV20-1,-,TGCAGTGCCCACAGGGCCGAGGGAAGCCAGCCCCAGCATTTT,CSAHRAEGSQPQHF
TRBJ2-5,-,TRBV20-1,-,TGCAGTGCTAGAGACCAAGAGACCCAGTACTTC,CSARDQETQYF
TRBJ2-1,-,TRBV20-1,-,TGCAGTGCCCCCGCGAGCTTAGCGGCCTTCGATGAGCAGTTCTTC,CSAPASLAAFDEQFF
TRBJ2-7,-,TRBV11-1,-,TGTGCCAGCAGCTTATCGGGGTCCCTGGAGCAGTACTTC,CASSLSGSLEQYF
TRBJ1-2,many,TRBV7-9,-,TGTGCCAGCAGCGTACTAGCGCTGGCGGGCTATGGCTACACCTTC,CASSVLALAGYGYTF
TRBJ2-2,many,TRBV28,TRBD1,TGTGCCAGCGACAGGGGGCTTACGAAGACCGGGGAGCTGTTTTTT,CASDRGLTKTGELFF
TRBJ1-5,many,TRBV4-2,-,TGTGCCAGCAGCCGCGGACCCTATAGCAATCAGCCCCAGCATTTT,CASSRGPYSNQPQHF
TRBJ1-4,-,TRBV27,-,TGTGCCAGCAGCTCTCACTCCTTTGAAAAACTGTTTTTT,CASSSHSFEKLFF
TRBJ1-5,many,TRBV28,-,TGTGCCAGCAGTCTCGGGGGGCAGAGGAATCAGCCCCAGCATTTT,CASSLGGQRNQPQHF